This entry lists 21 T cell receptor beta chains sequenced from one sample in a study of T cells in localized non-small cell lung cancer. Sequencing used immunoSEQ multiplex PCR; TCRdb keeps in-frame clones, though not all of them. This table holds 25,000 to 35,000 clones, less than 90% found once. The sample in question was peripheral blood, obtained before any cancer treatment. The source is a female donor over 55 with stage I lung adenocarcinoma.

In this sample, this clone turned up once. The CDR3 nucleotides read TGCGCCAGCAGCTTGGGCCCTAGCGGGAGCGCCTACGAGCAGTACTTC. Its translation: CASSLGPSGSAYEQYF. The rearrangement uses TRBV5-1 and TRBJ2-7, with 10 positions matching TRBD2. Unmatched junction bases numbered 5, after V lost 0 bases and J lost 2 bases. The length of the CDR3 is 16 residues. Looked up from germline, CDR1 is SGHRS and CDR2 is YFSETQ.

The rearrangement links TRBV14 to TRBJ1-4, with D possibly being TRBD1 (6 bases). This CDR3 has 16 amino acids. Deletions cut 6 bases from V and 1 base from J, with 15 bases between. CDR1 is SGHDN and CDR2 is FVKESK in the germline V gene. CDR3 nucleotides: TGTGCCAGCAGTCGACAGGTACCGCAAACTAATGAAAAACTGTTTTTT. Protein product: CASSRQVPQTNEKLFF.

This clone came up once. The CDR3 sequence is CASSEDRGNEQFF. The CDR3 DNA reads as TGTGCCAGCAGTGAAGACAGGGGCAATGAGCAGTTCTTC. The rearrangement joins TRBV6-1 to TRBJ2-1; 7 nucleotides match TRBD1. V shed 1 base, J shed 6 bases, and the junction held 0 bases outside the gene matches. This CDR3 is built from 13 residues. CDR1 is MNHNS, CDR2 SASEGT, per germline.

The chain has TRBV28 and TRBJ2-5, with D possibly being TRBD2 (5 bases). Germline V gene data show CDR1 as MDHEN and CDR2 as SYDVKM. Trimming cost V 6 bases and J 1 base, with 15 bases left between them. The CDR3 is 15 residues long. CDR3 in amino acids: CASSGRGPVQETQYF. The CDR3 coding sequence is TGTGCCAGCAGCGGCCGAGGGCCCGTCCAAGAGACCCAGTACTTC.

The rearrangement links TRBV28 to TRBJ1-5; D unresolved. Deletions cut 6 bases from V and 5 bases from J, with 5 bases between. The CDR3 covers 11 residues. Germline V gene sequence: CDR1 MDHEN, CDR2 SYDVKM. DNA of the CDR3: TGTGCCAGCAGCATCCATCAGCCCCAGCATTTT. Translation gives CASSIHQPQHF.

This chain uses TRBV28 with TRBJ2-3; D remains unclear. Per germline, CDR1 MDHEN and CDR2 SYDVKM. V was pared by 1 base and J by 2 bases, with 13 bases between. This CDR3 comprises 16 residues. CDR3 sequence reads: CASSLLADVATDTQYF. CDR3 DNA: TGTGCCAGCAGTTTATTAGCAGATGTTGCCACAGATACGCAGTATTTT. The full variable domain, with the rest looked up from reference TRBV28 and TRBJ2-3, is DVKVTQSSRYLVKRTGEKVFLECVQDMDHENMFWYRQDPGLGLRLIYFSYDVKMKEKGDIPEGYSVSREKKERFSLILESASTNQTSMYLCASSLLADVATDTQYFGPGTRLTVL.

The chain is built from TRBV4-3 and TRBJ2-1; 9 nucleotides match TRBD1. Trimming removed 0 bases from V and 6 bases from J; junction bases left unmatched: 6. The CDR3 extends over 16 amino acids. Germline V gene data show CDR1 as LGHNA and CDR2 as YSLEER. The CDR3 DNA follows: TGCGCCAGCAGCCAAGATTACAGGGGGCTACTCAATGAGCAGTTCTTC. This gives the protein CASSQDYRGLLNEQFF.

The chain is built from TRBV19 and TRBJ1-2; unclear D gene. The CDR3 spans 14 residues. Germline CDR1 LNHDA, CDR2 SQIVND (reference sequence). The ends were cut back, 5 bases at V and 3 bases at J, with 13 bases in the middle. CDR3 DNA: TGTGCCAGTAGTCCCCGACCGAGGGACTATGGCTACACCTTC. Amino acid sequence: CASSPRPRDYGYTF.

V is TRBV30 and J is TRBJ1-3; D remains unclear. This CDR3 contains 12 residues. The V end was cut by 4 bases, the J end by 2 bases, with 6 bases between. CDR1 GTSNPN and CDR2 SVGIG come from the germline V gene (reference sequence). The CDR3 nucleotides are TGTGCCTGGAAAAAGGCTGGAAACACCATATATTTT. Its protein product is CAWKKAGNTIYF.

V is TRBV10-1 and J is TRBJ1-1; TRBD1 is a possible D gene (5 bases). The CDR3 length is 15 residues. Between the trimmed V and J ends, which lost 0 bases and 3 bases, there was a span of 11 bases. The germline V gene has CDR1 WNHNN and CDR2 SYGVQD (reference sequence). The CDR3 loop is CASSESGDRHTEAFF. The DNA of the CDR3 is TGCGCCAGCAGTGAGTCGGGAGACAGACACACTGAAGCTTTCTTT.

This chain connects TRBV11-3 to TRBJ2-1; D unresolved. Germline V gives CDR1 SGHNT, CDR2 YENEEA. The V gene lost 8 bases and the J gene lost 1 base, with 9 bases spanning the gap. The CDR3 is 13 residues long. The CDR3 nucleotides are TGTGCCAGCGGGGTAAATTCCTACAATGAGCAGTTCTTC. It yields the protein CASGVNSYNEQFF.

The CDR3 protein is CASSRDGPGDTQYF. Written as DNA, the CDR3 is TGTGCCAGCAGCCGGGACGGCCCTGGAGATACGCAGTATTTT. This rearrangement joins TRBV7-2 to TRBJ2-3; D is perhaps TRBD1 or TRBD2 (5 bases each). The CDR3 sequence is 14 residues long. The germline gives CDR1 SGHTA, CDR2 FQGNSA. V lost 5 bases to trimming and J lost 5 bases, with 14 bases between them.

V is TRBV19 and J is TRBJ2-2, with TRBD1 matching over 10 bases. After removal of 4 bases from V and 5 bases from J, the junction contained 7 bases not matched to a gene. Germline CDR1 LNHDA, CDR2 SQIVND (reference sequence). CDR3 length: 16 amino acids. CDR3: CASSTRQGAGTGELFF. The CDR3 DNA is TGTGCCAGTAGTACCCGACAGGGGGCTGGAACCGGGGAGCTGTTTTTT.

A single count supports this clone. The rearrangement links TRBV2 to TRBJ2-3; possible D gene TRBD2, 7 bases. Germline V gives CDR1 SNHLY, CDR2 FYNNEI. The ends were cut back, 3 bases at V and 2 bases at J, with 15 bases in the middle. The CDR3 totals 16 residues. The CDR3 bases are TGTGCCAGCAGTGAGGAGGGAGCGGGACACACAGATACGCAGTATTTT. It encodes CASSEEGAGHTDTQYF.

This chain links TRBV27 with TRBJ2-5; D is unclear. Germline lookup yields CDR1 MNHEY and CDR2 SMNVEV (reference sequence). CDR3 size: 11 residues. V was trimmed by 6 bases and J by 1 base, leaving 3 bases between them. The CDR3 spells CASSPQETQYF. Written as DNA, the CDR3 is TGTGCCAGCAGCCCCCAAGAGACCCAGTACTTC.

This clone appeared once. The chain recombines TRBV13 with TRBJ2-3, with no clear D. V gave up 3 bases and J gave up 0 bases, with 4 bases separating them. The CDR3 covers 13 residues. The germline gives CDR1 PRHDT, CDR2 FYEKMQ (reference sequence). CDR3 sequence (DNA): TGTGCCAGCAGCTTGCGGAGCACAGATACGCAGTATTTT. Its protein is CASSLRSTDTQYF.

In this sample, this clone turned up once. DNA for the CDR3: TGTGCCAGCTCACTCTTACTAGCGGGGCTTACCACAGATACGCAGTATTTT. Its protein is CASSLLLAGLTTDTQYF. The V and J genes are TRBV18 and TRBJ2-3; the match to TRBD2 covers 10 bases. J lost 2 bases, V lost 4 bases, and 9 bases had no gene match. The germline V gene has CDR1 KGHSH and CDR2 LQKENI. This CDR3 is 17 amino acids long.

This clone was found a few times. The chain links TRBV11-2 to TRBJ1-2; D is ambiguous. Trimming took 1 base from V and 2 from J, leaving 5 bases between them. This CDR3 spans 13 amino acids. Germline CDR1 and CDR2: SGHAT and FQNNGV. CDR3 coding DNA: TGTGCCAGCAGCTTAGGGGAGAACTATGGCTACACCTTC. It is translated as CASSLGENYGYTF.

V usage is TRBV6-5 and J usage is TRBJ1-1; tentatively, D is TRBD1 (6 bases). This CDR3 is 12 amino acids long. Trimming cost V 8 bases and J 1 base, with 8 bases left between them. Germline CDR1 is MNHEY and CDR2 is SVGAGI. The CDR3 region has the DNA TGTGCCAGCGGGACACAGAACACTGAAGCTTTCTTT. This sequence encodes CASGTQNTEAFF.

The chain carries TRBV7-8 and TRBJ1-2; 9 bases map to TRBD1. With 5 bases clipped from V and 1 base from J, the junction kept 5 bases outside the gene matches. Germline V CDR1 and CDR2: SGHVS, FQNEAQ. The CDR3 sequence is 15 residues long. CDR3 region: CASSAGQGNNYGYTF. DNA of the CDR3: TGTGCCAGCAGCGCGGGACAGGGAAATAACTATGGCTACACCTTC.

J is TRBJ2-1 and V is TRBV7-3, with D perhaps matching TRBD2 (6 bases). CDR1 is SGHTA and CDR2 is FQGTGA in the germline V gene. The CDR3 length is 18 residues. Trimming pared 5 bases from V and 5 bases from J, leaving 25 bases between. CDR3: CASSLVLCGAPFNNEQFF. CDR3 sequence (DNA): TGTGCCAGCAGCCTCGTTCTTTGCGGGGCCCCTTTCAACAATGAGCAGTTCTTC.